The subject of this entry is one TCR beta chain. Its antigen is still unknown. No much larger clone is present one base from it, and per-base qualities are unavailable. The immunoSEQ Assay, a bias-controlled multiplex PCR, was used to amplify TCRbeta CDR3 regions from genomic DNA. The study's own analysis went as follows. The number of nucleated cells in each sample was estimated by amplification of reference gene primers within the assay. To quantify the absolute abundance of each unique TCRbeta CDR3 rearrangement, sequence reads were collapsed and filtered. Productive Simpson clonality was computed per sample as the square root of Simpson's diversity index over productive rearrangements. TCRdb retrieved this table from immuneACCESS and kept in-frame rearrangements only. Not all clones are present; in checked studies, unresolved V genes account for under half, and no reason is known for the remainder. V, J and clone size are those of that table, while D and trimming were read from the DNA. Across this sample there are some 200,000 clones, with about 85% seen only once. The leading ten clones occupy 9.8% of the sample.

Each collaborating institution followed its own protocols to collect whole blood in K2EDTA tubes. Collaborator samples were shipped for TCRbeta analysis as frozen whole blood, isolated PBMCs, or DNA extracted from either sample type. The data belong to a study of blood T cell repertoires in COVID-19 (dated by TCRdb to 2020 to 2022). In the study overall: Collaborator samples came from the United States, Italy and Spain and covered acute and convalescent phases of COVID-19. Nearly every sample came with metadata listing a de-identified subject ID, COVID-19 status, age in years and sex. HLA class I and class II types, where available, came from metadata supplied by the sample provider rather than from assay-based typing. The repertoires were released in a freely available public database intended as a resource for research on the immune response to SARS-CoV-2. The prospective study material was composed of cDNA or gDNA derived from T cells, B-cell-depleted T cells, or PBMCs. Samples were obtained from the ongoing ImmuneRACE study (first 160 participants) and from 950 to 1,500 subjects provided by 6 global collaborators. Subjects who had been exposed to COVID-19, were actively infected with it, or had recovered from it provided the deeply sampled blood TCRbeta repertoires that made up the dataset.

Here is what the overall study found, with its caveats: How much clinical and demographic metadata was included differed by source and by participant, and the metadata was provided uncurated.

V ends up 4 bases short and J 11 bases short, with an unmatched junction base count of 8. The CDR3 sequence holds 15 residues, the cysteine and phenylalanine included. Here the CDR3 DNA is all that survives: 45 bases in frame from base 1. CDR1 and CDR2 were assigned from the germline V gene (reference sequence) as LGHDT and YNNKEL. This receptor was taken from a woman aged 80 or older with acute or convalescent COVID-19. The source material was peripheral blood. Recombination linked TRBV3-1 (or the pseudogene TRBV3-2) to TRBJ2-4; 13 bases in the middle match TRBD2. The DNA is TGTGCCAGCAGCCGACCGGGACTAGCGGGGTCCGTTCAGTACTTC. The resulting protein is CASSRPGLAGSVQYF.